This is a list of T cell receptor beta chains from one sample in a study of blood T cells in healthy people across ages. In TCRdb, the 5' RACE reads were re-called with MiXCR into one record per CDR3 protein. Seen here are 1.5 million or so distinct CDR3 sequences, about 42% observed once, and the top ten hold about 4.1%. Sequenced input: blood. All receptors come from a woman under 30 in good health. Both conserved end residues are part of each CDR3. D genes are given only for firm matches. Clone size is shown for a subset of rows, as once, few, many or a class of expanded clone.

clone size: .; J gene: TRBJ2-1; D gene: TRBD2; V gene: TRBV7-2; CDR3 protein: CASSKKTSGVIVYEQFF; CDR3 DNA: TGTGCCAGCAGCAAGAAGACTAGCGGGGTAATCGTTTATGAGCAGTTCTTC
clone size: .; J gene: TRBJ1-5; D gene: .; V gene: TRBV20-1; CDR3 protein: CSARGGETNQPQHF; CDR3 DNA: TGCAGTGCTAGGGGGGGTGAGACCAATCAGCCCCAGCATTTT
clone size: .; J gene: TRBJ2-4; D gene: .; V gene: TRBV4-1; CDR3 protein: CASSQDRGRQNIQYF; CDR3 DNA: TGCGCCAGCAGCCAAGATCGAGGCAGACAAAACATTCAGTACTTC
clone size: .; J gene: TRBJ2-3; D gene: .; V gene: TRBV20-1; CDR3 protein: CSAATGTQYF; CDR3 DNA: TGCAGTGCTGCCACAGGTACGCAGTATTTT
clone size: .; J gene: TRBJ2-7; D gene: .; V gene: TRBV28; CDR3 protein: CASSYTGKSSYEQYF; CDR3 DNA: TGTGCCAGCAGTTATACAGGGAAAAGCTCCTACGAGCAGTACTTC
clone size: many; J gene: TRBJ1-2; D gene: .; V gene: TRBV4-3; CDR3 protein: CASSQDRDYRLANYGYTF; CDR3 DNA: TGCGCCAGCAGCCAAGATCGAGATTACAGGCTAGCTAACTATGGCTACACCTTC
clone size: many; J gene: TRBJ1-5; D gene: TRBD1; V gene: TRBV6-6; CDR3 protein: CASSLGQGDNQPQHF; CDR3 DNA: TGTGCCAGCAGCCTGGGACAGGGAGACAATCAGCCCCAGCATTTT
clone size: .; J gene: TRBJ2-3; D gene: .; V gene: TRBV13; CDR3 protein: CASRHRRGAQDTQYF; CDR3 DNA: TGTGCCAGCAGACATAGACGGGGGGCCCAAGATACGCAGTATTTT
clone size: .; J gene: TRBJ2-5; D gene: .; V gene: TRBV5-1; CDR3 protein: CASSSGFDKETQYF; CDR3 DNA: TGCGCCAGCAGCTCCGGATTCGATAAAGAGACCCAGTACTTC
clone size: .; J gene: TRBJ2-3; D gene: .; V gene: TRBV7-2; CDR3 protein: CASSLAGGVSRTDTQYF; CDR3 DNA: TGTGCCAGCAGCTTAGCTGGCGGGGTCTCTCGCACAGATACGCAGTATTTT
clone size: .; J gene: TRBJ1-1; D gene: .; V gene: TRBV27; CDR3 protein: CASSLGAYTEAFF; CDR3 DNA: TGCGCCAGCAGTCTGGGGGCGTACACTGAAGCTTTCTTT
clone size: few; J gene: TRBJ2-7; D gene: TRBD1; V gene: TRBV27; CDR3 protein: CASSLTGTGLTEQYF; CDR3 DNA: TGTGCCAGCAGTTTAACCGGGACAGGGCTAACCGAGCAGTACTTC
clone size: .; J gene: TRBJ1-2; D gene: TRBD1; V gene: TRBV4-1; CDR3 protein: CASSQPWGQRNYGYTF; CDR3 DNA: TGCGCCAGCAGCCAACCATGGGGACAGCGTAACTATGGCTACACCTTC
clone size: few; J gene: TRBJ2-1; D gene: .; V gene: TRBV29-1; CDR3 protein: CSVESLAGNEQFF; CDR3 DNA: TGCAGCGTTGAGAGCTTGGCGGGAAATGAGCAGTTCTTC
clone size: many; J gene: TRBJ2-3; D gene: TRBD2; V gene: TRBV20-1; CDR3 protein: CSASLAGASTDTQYF; CDR3 DNA: TGCAGTGCTAGTTTAGCGGGGGCTAGCACAGATACGCAGTATTTT